This T cell receptor beta chain stems from a study of long-term antiretroviral therapy in people with HIV. The CDR3 runs 16 residues. The V end was cut by 1 base, the J end by 0 bases, with 13 bases between. Per germline, CDR1 LGHNA and CDR2 YNFKEQ. A remark on this clone: Its antigen is as yet unknown.

At survey level, the immunoSEQ assay was run in its v3.0 version. TCRdb's copy holds only in-frame clones and misses some; the assay was immunoSEQ multiplex PCR. The sample lists tens of thousands of clones; around 85% were seen once. Findings and limits, study-wide: Although diversity increased after ART, it remained lower than in transplant donor controls.

Everyone in the study who had HIV was treated in the United States. Here the sequenced sample was unsorted PBMCs, taken 3 years after starting antiretroviral therapy. V usage is TRBV4-2 and J usage is TRBJ2-7, with D tentatively TRBD2 (6 bases). The clonotype was recovered from a man in his forties with HIV. CDR3 coding DNA: TGTGCCAGCAGCCAAGCTTCTGCGGAGGGCTCCTACGAGCAGTACTTC. Amino acid sequence: CASSQASAEGSYEQYF.